This entry features one TCR beta chain sequence. Its antigen is still unknown. The sample is drawn from a study of response to subunit inactivated influenza vaccine. Germline V CDR1 and CDR2: MDHEN, SYDVKM. The CDR3 totals 15 residues. V lost 1 base to trimming and J lost 2 bases, with 9 bases between them. Study-wide points: The authors suggested that few new T cells are recruited per seasonal influenza vaccination.

Via MiXCR, TCRdb re-called the RT-PCR reads, giving one row per CDR3 protein. The sample has 160,000 or so distinct CDR3 sequences; approximately 11% are singletons. V is TRBV28 and J is TRBJ1-3; D remains ambiguous. This sequence originates from a man in his fifties who received an inactivated influenza vaccine. The material was non-naive T cells sorted from PBMCs, obtained 45 days after vaccination. The DNA for the CDR3 is TGTGCCAGCAGTTTATTGACGGCGACTGGAAACACCATATATTTT. Translating gives CASSLLTATGNTIYF.